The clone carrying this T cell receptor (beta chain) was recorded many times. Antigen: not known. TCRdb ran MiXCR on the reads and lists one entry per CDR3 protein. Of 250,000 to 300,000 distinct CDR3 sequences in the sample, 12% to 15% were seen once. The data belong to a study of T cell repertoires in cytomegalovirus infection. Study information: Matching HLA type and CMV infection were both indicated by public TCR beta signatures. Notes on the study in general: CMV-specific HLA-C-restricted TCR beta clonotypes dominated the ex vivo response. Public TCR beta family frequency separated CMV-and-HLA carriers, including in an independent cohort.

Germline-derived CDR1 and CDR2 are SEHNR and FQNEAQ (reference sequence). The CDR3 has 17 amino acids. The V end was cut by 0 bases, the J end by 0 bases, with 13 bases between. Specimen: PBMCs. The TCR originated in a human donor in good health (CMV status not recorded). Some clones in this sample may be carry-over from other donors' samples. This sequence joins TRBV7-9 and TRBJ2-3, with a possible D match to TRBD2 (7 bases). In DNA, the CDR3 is TGTGCCAGCAGCTTAGCGTTGGAGGGGGGGAGCACAGATACGCAGTATTTT. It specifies CASSLALEGGSTDTQYF.